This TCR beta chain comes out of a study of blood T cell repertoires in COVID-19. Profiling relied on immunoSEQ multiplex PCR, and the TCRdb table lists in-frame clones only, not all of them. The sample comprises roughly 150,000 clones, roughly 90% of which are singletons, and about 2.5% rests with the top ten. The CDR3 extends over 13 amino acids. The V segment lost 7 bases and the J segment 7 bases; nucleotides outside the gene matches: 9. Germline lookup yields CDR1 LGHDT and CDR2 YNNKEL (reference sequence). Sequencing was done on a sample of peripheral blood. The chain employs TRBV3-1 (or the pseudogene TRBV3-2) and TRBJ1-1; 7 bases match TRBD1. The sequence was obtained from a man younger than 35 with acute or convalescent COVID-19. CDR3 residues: CASMGQTMNEAFF. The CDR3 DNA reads TGTGCCAGCATGGGACAGACAATGAATGAAGCTTTCTTT.